This entry concerns a single TCR beta chain. The antigen is not known. Germline-derived CDR1 and CDR2 are DFQATT and SNEGSKA (reference sequence). CDR3 length: 12 residues. The V and J ends lost 6 bases and 7 bases respectively, with 16 bases between them. These data are taken from a study of blood T cells in healthy people across ages. Turning to the study itself: With template switching, about one barcoded beta molecule was captured per two T cells.

Study-level results: Higher naive T cell percentage went strongly together with higher TCR beta diversity. Both naive CD4+ cell counts and diversity were greater in long-lived donors than in aged donors.

Combining a sample-barcoded 5' primer with a J-beta primer mix, a second PCR ran for roughly 7 to 11 cycles. One entry per CDR3 protein, called by TCRdb with MiXCR from the 5' RACE reads. The data show about 730,000 distinct CDR3 sequences, more than 40% seen once. The chain is built from TRBV20-1 and TRBJ2-7, with a weak D call TRBD2 (5 bases). The sequence derives from a woman aged 55-75 years in good health. The specimen sequenced was blood. The CDR3 DNA reads TGCAGTGCGCCACTAGTCTCTAGTGAGCAGTACTTC. Its protein is CSAPLVSSEQYF.